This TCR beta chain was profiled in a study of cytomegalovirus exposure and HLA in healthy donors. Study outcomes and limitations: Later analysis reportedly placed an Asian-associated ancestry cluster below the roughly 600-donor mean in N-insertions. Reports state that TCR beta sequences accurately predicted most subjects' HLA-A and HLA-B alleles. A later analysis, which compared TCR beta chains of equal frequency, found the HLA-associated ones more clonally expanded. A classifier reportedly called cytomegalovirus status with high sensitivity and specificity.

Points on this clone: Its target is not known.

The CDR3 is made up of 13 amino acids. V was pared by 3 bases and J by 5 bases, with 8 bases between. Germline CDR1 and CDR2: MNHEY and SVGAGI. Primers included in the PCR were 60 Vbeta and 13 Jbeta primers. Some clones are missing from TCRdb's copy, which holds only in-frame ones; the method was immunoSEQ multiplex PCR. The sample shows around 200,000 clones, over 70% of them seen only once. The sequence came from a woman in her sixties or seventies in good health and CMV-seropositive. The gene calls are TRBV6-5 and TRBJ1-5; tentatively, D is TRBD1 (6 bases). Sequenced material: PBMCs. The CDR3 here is CASSYNRDQPQHF. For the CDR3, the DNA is TGTGCCAGCAGTTATAACAGGGATCAGCCCCAGCATTTT.